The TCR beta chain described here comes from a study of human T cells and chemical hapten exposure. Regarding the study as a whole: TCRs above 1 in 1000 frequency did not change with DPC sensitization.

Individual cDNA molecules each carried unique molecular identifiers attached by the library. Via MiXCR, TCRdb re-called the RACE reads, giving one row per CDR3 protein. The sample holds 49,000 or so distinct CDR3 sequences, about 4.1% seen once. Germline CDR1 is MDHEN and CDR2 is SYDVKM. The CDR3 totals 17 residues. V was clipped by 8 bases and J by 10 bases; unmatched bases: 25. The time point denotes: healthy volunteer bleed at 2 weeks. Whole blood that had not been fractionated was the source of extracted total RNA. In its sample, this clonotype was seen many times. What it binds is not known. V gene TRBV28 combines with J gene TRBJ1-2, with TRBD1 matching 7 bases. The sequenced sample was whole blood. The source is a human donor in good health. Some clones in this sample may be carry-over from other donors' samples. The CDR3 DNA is TGTGCCAGCCTCCCATCCAGTCTGTTCCGCCAGGGGGACGACTACACCTTC. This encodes CASLPSSLFRQGDDYTF.